The present T cell receptor (beta chain) was sequenced within a study of T cell responses to AZD1222 COVID-19 vaccine (dated by TCRdb to the early 2020s). With respect to the entire study: TCR sequencing was performed for approximately 240 trial participants, of whom some 200 were given two doses of AZD1222 and 26 were given two doses of MenACWY control vaccine. Enrollment into the trials was organized by age into subgroups of 18-55, 56-69 and 70-plus years, and those subgroups contained roughly 150, 30 and 60 TCR-sequenced participants, respectively. Overall results and qualifications from the work: Spike-specific TCR breadth and depth rose significantly after two AZD1222 doses compared with day 0 and with MenACWY recipients. No day 14 peak-response samples were available, so repertoires were characterized only after the peak T cell response. CD4 TCRs associated with the vaccine covered the entire spike protein, and the dominant responses were in regions 160-218 and 743-854. Most participants were white British and females outnumbered males, and the authors suggested that clonal diversity may have been underestimated. Conclusions about previously exposed vaccinees are limited because only 5 or 6 AZD1222 recipients were SARS-CoV-2 seropositive at baseline. The 56-69-year group was small, and its depth increase did not reach significance, likely because of low power. Epitopes outside the regions mutated in the B.1.351 and B.1.1.7 variants were reportedly recognized by nearly half of the unique spike-specific TCRs.

Clipping removes 5 bases from V and 7 bases from J, with 12 as the unmatched junction base count. The CDR3 holds 16 amino acids from the cysteine to the phenylalanine. Of the read, only the CDR3 DNA is kept; its 48 bases are in frame from base 1. Explained via the paper, the time point label denotes: about 28 days (+/-7) after the second vaccine dose. AZD1222 recipients with second doses at about 4 weeks or about 12 weeks were pooled, because spike-specific TCR depth and breadth did not differ between schedules. Vaccinee samples were obtained from the UK trials COV001 and COV002, which included a single-blind randomized controlled phase 2/3 trial of AZD1222 (ChAdOx1 nCoV-19) in healthy adults. Trial participant PBMC samples were collected at day 0 and day 28 after the second dose for TCRbeta chain sequencing. The CDR3 regions of human TCRbeta chains were analyzed by immunosequencing. The published analysis was carried out like this. Repertoire TCRs were checked for matches against a reference library of SARS-CoV-2-specific TCRs that had been generated using the MIRA antigen-specificity platform. Breadth was defined as the fraction of unique TCRs that were SARS-CoV-2-associated, and depth was defined as the fraction of total T cells that were SARS-CoV-2-associated. Using the MIRA data, each spike-specific TCR was assigned both to the spike region to which the TCR was reactive and to a CD4 or CD8 class. Log10-transformed breadth and depth values were compared by one-way ANOVA with Sidak's multiple comparisons tests. Imported from immuneACCESS, the table was reduced by TCRdb to in-frame sequences with V and J called. These copies leave out some clones; in studies compared against another copy, an unresolved V gene accounts for under half, and the cause of the remainder is not known. V, J and clone size derive from that table, while D and trimming were established from the DNA sequence. The sample table lists under 150,000 clones, roughly 90% of them with a count of one. The ten largest make up approximately 1.6% of the sample.

On this clone itself: Its antigen remains unidentified. Qualities for individual bases were not recorded, and no much larger clone is one base off.

Sequenced material: peripheral blood, taken 28 days after the second AZD1222 dose. The source of this sequence is an adult who received the AZD1222 COVID-19 vaccine. The chain is encoded by TRBV5-3 joined to TRBJ1-4; 9 of the junction bases match TRBD1. TRBV5-3 is known as an ORF, though its function is uncertain. The CDR3 reads CARSLNRGQGREKLFF. The nucleotide sequence reads TGTGCCAGAAGTTTAAACCGGGGACAGGGTCGTGAAAAACTGTTTTTT.